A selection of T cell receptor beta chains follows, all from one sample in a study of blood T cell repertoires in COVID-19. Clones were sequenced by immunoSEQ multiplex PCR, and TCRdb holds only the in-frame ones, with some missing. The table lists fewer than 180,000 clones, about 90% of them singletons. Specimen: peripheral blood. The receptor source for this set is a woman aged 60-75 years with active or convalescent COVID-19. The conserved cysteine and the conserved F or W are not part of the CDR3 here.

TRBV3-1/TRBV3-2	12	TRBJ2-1	ASSQGGLGYEQF
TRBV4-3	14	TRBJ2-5	ASSQRGGRQQETQY
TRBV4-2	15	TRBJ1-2	ASSQTGQNKANYGYT
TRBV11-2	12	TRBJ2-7	ASSLEGPSGGQY
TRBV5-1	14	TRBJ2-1	ASSLEGTGVINEQF
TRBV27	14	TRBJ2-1	ASSFSWGESYNEQF
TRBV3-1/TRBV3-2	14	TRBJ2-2	ASSQNRGWDTGELF
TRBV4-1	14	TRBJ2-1	ASSQGRQPRPHEQF
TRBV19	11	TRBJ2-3	ATPWQGTDTQY
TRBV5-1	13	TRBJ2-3	ASSTGTSGQDTQY
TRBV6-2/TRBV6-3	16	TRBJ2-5	ASSYPSWGGLDQETQY
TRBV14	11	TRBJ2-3	ASSLAGADTQY
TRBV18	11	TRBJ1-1	ASSPDMNTEAF
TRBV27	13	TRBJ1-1	ASSPTGGPYTEAF
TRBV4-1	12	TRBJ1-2	ASSQEWPYYGYT